This TCR beta chain derives from a study of blood T cell repertoires in COVID-19. Study information: Some COVID-19 samples were acute and others convalescent; all came from the United States, Italy and Spain.

Produced via immunoSEQ multiplex PCR; TCRdb's table is partial and in-frame only. The data contain about 83,000 clones, 87% of them singletons. Trimming took off 4 bases at V and 0 bases at J, with 9 bases between the two ends. The CDR3 covers 14 residues. Per the germline V gene, CDR1 is LGHDT and CDR2 is YNNKEL (reference sequence). This clonotype was obtained from a woman aged 45-65 years with active or convalescent COVID-19. The chain employs TRBV3-1 (or the pseudogene TRBV3-2) and TRBJ1-1; TRBD1 might be the D (6 bases). The sample comprised peripheral blood. This chain's CDR3 is CASSPQGLNTEAFF. The CDR3, as DNA: TGTGCCAGCAGCCCACAGGGCTTGAACACTGAAGCTTTCTTT.